These 10 T cell receptor beta chains came from one sample sequenced in a study of blood T cell repertoires in COVID-19. Clones were sequenced by immunoSEQ multiplex PCR, and TCRdb holds only the in-frame ones, with some missing. The sample consists of 350,000 to 400,000 clones, 80% to 90% of them appearing once. Input material: PBMCs or T cells enriched from blood (not recorded which). The receptors here all came from a man younger than 35 who had recovered from COVID-19.

The chain combines TRBV19 with TRBJ2-2; TRBD1 matches 7 bases. Per germline, CDR1 LNHDA and CDR2 SQIVND (reference sequence). The CDR3 consists of 14 residues. Trimming at V came to 10 bases and at J to 2 bases, leaving 7 bases not matched to a gene. CDR3 sequence reads: CAIRTGVNTGELFF. The CDR3 DNA reads as TGTGCCATTAGAACAGGGGTAAACACCGGGGAGCTGTTTTTT. The whole variable domain, filled in from reference TRBV19 and TRBJ2-2, reads DGGITQSPKYLFRKEGQNVTLSCEQNLNHDAMYWYRQDPGQGLRLIYYSQIVNDFQKGDIAEGYSVSREKKESFPLTVTSAQKNPTAFYLCAIRTGVNTGELFFGEGSRLTVL.

The gene calls are TRBV5-6 and TRBJ1-5; TRBD1 matches at 8 bases. Germline-derived CDR1 and CDR2 are SGHDT and YYEEEE. This CDR3 spans 16 amino acids. Trimming at V came to 3 bases and at J to 1 base, leaving 6 bases not matched to a gene. CDR3 loop: CASSWGTGASNQPQHF. CDR3 bases: TGTGCCAGCAGCTGGGGGACAGGAGCCAGCAATCAGCCCCAGCATTTT.

V gene TRBV28 combines with J gene TRBJ2-7; the D gene is possibly TRBD2 (5 bases). This CDR3 region has 14 residues. Trimming cost V 2 bases and J 0 bases, with 8 bases left between them. CDR1 is MDHEN, CDR2 SYDVKM, per germline. DNA for the CDR3: TGTGCCAGCAGTTTACTAGGACTCTCCTACGAGCAGTACTTC. Translating gives CASSLLGLSYEQYF. Looking up the rest from reference TRBV28 and TRBJ2-7 gives the full variable domain: DVKVTQSSRYLVKRTGEKVFLECVQDMDHENMFWYRQDPGLGLRLIYFSYDVKMKEKGDIPEGYSVSREKKERFSLILESASTNQTSMYLCASSLLGLSYEQYFGPGTRLTVT.

This chain joins TRBV4-1 and TRBJ2-3; 14 nucleotides agree with TRBD2. Germline V CDR1 and CDR2: MGHRA, YSYEKL. The CDR3 totals 18 residues. Trimming removed 3 bases from V and 2 bases from J; junction bases left unmatched: 7. The CDR3 loop reads CASSHGTSGGLFTDTQYF. The CDR3 DNA reads as TGCGCCAGCAGCCATGGGACTAGCGGGGGCCTATTCACAGATACGCAGTATTTT.

V usage is TRBV6-5 and J usage is TRBJ2-4, with TRBD1 matching 7 bases. Per germline, CDR1 MNHEY and CDR2 SVGAGI. The CDR3 is 13 amino acids. Losses at the gene ends were 7 bases for V and 7 bases for J; bases not matched to a gene: 7. Written as DNA, the CDR3 is TGTGCCAGCAAGTGGGACAGTGGGAACATTCAGTACTTC. Protein sequence: CASKWDSGNIQYF.

About this clone: Just one base apart from a much larger clone, this may be a read error. Other DNA variants within this sample encode the same CDR3. This chain connects TRBV27 to TRBJ1-2, with D perhaps matching TRBD1 (6 bases). The germline V and J ends were trimmed by 3 bases and 2 bases, with 7 bases remaining between them. There are 13 residues in the CDR3. In germline, CDR1 is MNHEY, CDR2 SMNVEV (reference sequence). The DNA of the CDR3 is TGTGCCAGCAGTTTTACAGGGAACTATGGCTACACCTTC. It codes for CASSFTGNYGYTF.

The chain is built from TRBV19 and TRBJ2-1; possible D gene TRBD2, 6 bases. Germline assignment: CDR1 LNHDA and CDR2 SQIVND (reference sequence). V was trimmed by 5 bases and J by 6 bases, leaving 23 bases between them. CDR3 size: 17 residues. The CDR3 protein is CASSHPAGLRLVNEQFF. The CDR3 bases are TGTGCCAGTAGTCATCCCGCGGGACTCCGTTTAGTCAATGAGCAGTTCTTC.

The chain combines TRBV7-8 with TRBJ2-2; 7 nucleotides match TRBD1. The CDR3 has 16 residues. Germline values: CDR1 SGHVS, CDR2 FQNEAQ. V lost 5 bases to trimming and J lost 6 bases; unmatched junction nucleotides: 12. The CDR3 loop is CASSRRDSLGAGELFF. The CDR3 nucleotides are TGTGCCAGCAGCAGAAGGGACAGCTTGGGGGCCGGGGAGCTGTTTTTT. The variable domain in full, with the rest retrieved from reference TRBV7-8 and TRBJ2-2, is GAGVSQSPRYKVAKRGQDVALRCDPISGHVSLFWYQQALGQGPEFLTYFQNEAQLDKSGLPSDRFFAERPEGSVSTLKIQRTQQEDSAVYLCASSRRDSLGAGELFFGEGSRLTVL.

This chain uses TRBV4-3 with TRBJ2-2, with TRBD2 matching over 8 bases. Per germline, CDR1 LGHNA and CDR2 YSLEER. CDR3 length: 14 residues. The J segment lost 7 bases and the V segment lost 0 bases, leaving 1 base of the junction unmatched. DNA for the CDR3: TGCGCCAGCAGCCAAGATCTAGCGGGCGGGGAGCTGTTTTTT. This sequence encodes CASSQDLAGGELFF.

This clone was observed a single time. The chain employs TRBV7-3 and TRBJ1-1; D gene unclear. The CDR3 runs to 13 residues. Looked up from germline, CDR1 is SGHTA and CDR2 is FQGTGA. With 5 bases removed from V and 11 bases from J, the gap between germline ends came to 18 bases. In DNA form, the CDR3 reads TGTGCCAGCAGCCGTTACGTTCCCACGAGGGCTTTCTTT. As protein: CASSRYVPTRAFF.